The following is a TCR beta chain sequence with its context. What antigen it recognizes has not been identified. Per-base quality was not reported, and no clone a single base away is much larger than it. TCRbeta CDR3 regions were amplified from genomic DNA using the immunoSEQ Assay, a bias-controlled multiplex PCR. The original pipeline was this. Within the assay, amplification of reference gene primers was used to estimate how many nucleated cells each sample contained. To quantify the absolute abundance of each unique TCRbeta CDR3 rearrangement, sequence reads were collapsed and filtered. For each sample, productive Simpson clonality was calculated by taking the square root of Simpson's diversity index across productive rearrangements. In its TCRdb copy, this immuneACCESS table keeps in-frame sequences only and misses some clones. Where compared with another copy, unresolved V genes explain less than half of these, and the others have no known cause. V and J calls and clone size are as listed in that table; D and trimming were resolved from the DNA. Present in this sample are some 220,000 clones, approximately 92% of which were seen just once. The biggest ten clones account for about 3.3% of the sample.

Participants in the prospective study were enrolled through a virtual design, were aged 18 to 89 years, and lived in 24 United States geographic areas. In the prospective study, cohorts were assigned on the basis of participant-reported clinical history obtained from a screening survey and a study questionnaire. In the prospective study, mobile phlebotomists collected whole blood, serum and a nasopharyngeal or oropharyngeal swab from each participant. Prospective study participants could optionally give additional blood draws and questionnaires over an approximately two-month period. Before DNA extraction, blood samples from the prospective study were shipped at room temperature or frozen. From its cysteine to its phenylalanine, the CDR3 spans 16 amino acids. The only DNA kept is the CDR3, 48 bases in frame from the first base. V is shortened by 0 bases, J by 0 bases, and the region joining them spans 12 bases. CDR1 and CDR2 are drawn from the germline V gene: SGHRS, YFSETQ.

The data belong to a study of blood T cell repertoires in COVID-19 (dated by TCRdb to the early 2020s). Background for the entire study: Samples covering the acute and convalescent phases of COVID-19 were provided by collaborators in the United States, Italy and Spain. Nearly every sample came with metadata listing a de-identified subject ID, COVID-19 status, age in years and sex. Samples were obtained from the ongoing ImmuneRACE study (first 160 participants) and from 1,000 to 1,500 subjects provided by 6 global collaborators. Deeply sampled blood TCRbeta repertoires from subjects exposed to, actively infected with, or recovered from COVID-19 were included in the dataset. The prospective study material was composed of cDNA or gDNA derived from T cells, B-cell-depleted T cells, or PBMCs. Where available, HLA class I and class II types were taken from metadata supplied by the sample provider and were not determined by assay-based typing. A freely available public database, intended as a resource for researchers studying the immune response to SARS-CoV-2, is where the repertoires were released.

Here is what the overall study found, with its caveats: How much clinical and demographic metadata was included differed by source and by participant, and the metadata was provided uncurated.

Here the chain combines TRBV5-1 and TRBJ1-1; the D gene identity is not certain. The sample consisted of PBMCs or T cells enriched from blood (not recorded which). This sequence originates from a woman between 18 and 29 years old in a cohort exposed to, infected with or recovered from COVID-19 (not recorded which). The nucleotide sequence reads as follows: TGCGCCAGCAGCTTGGGGAATTGGGAGGTGAACACTGAAGCTTTCTTT. The resulting protein is CASSLGNWEVNTEAFF. The full variable domain, with segments outside the CDR3 supplied by the reference TRBV5-1 and TRBJ1-1 proteins, appears as KAGVTQTPRYLIKTRGQQVTLSCSPISGHRSVSWYQQTPGQGLQFLFEYFSETQRNKGNFPGRFSGRQFSNSRSEMNVSTLELGDSALYLCASSLGNWEVNTEAFFGQGTRLTVV.